The subject of this entry is one T cell receptor (beta chain). This clone appeared a few times. Its antigen remains undetermined. Base-call qualities are not available, and no considerably larger clone is one nucleotide away. The data were obtained in a study of pediatric ulcerative colitis (dated by TCRdb to between 2018 and 2020). For the wider study: Of the ulcerative colitis patients, about 7 had pancolitis and two had left-sided colitis, and histology in every patient was consistent with ulcerative colitis. From about ten newly diagnosed, treatment-naive pediatric ulcerative colitis patients and a few non-IBD control children, paired blood and rectal samples were collected. By Pediatric Ulcerative Colitis Activity Index, a couple of patients had mild disease, several had moderate disease and three had acute severe colitis.

The CDR3 runs 14 residues from the cysteine to the phenylalanine. Only the CDR3 part of the read is kept: 42 bases, read in frame from the first base. Relative to germline, V is 0 bases shorter and J is 5 bases shorter, with 10 bases between their ends. CDR1 SEHNR and CDR2 FQNEAQ are derived from the germline V gene (reference sequence). One to two pinch biopsies were taken from the rectum for research during colonoscopy. Ulcerative colitis patients had received no immunosuppressive medication before the diagnostic colonoscopy. Before DNA isolation, rectal biopsies were subjected to proteinase K digestion. The Wizard kit (Promega) was used to extract genomic DNA from the blood and intestinal samples. General findings and caveats noted by the study authors: Only four individuals were included in the healthy control group, which was small. Two rectal CDR3 clonotypes were detected in all ulcerative colitis patients and were not detected in any of the controls. A couple of patients' blood samples yielded substantially fewer templates for technical reasons and were excluded from blood-rectal overlap analysis. Because repertoires were derived from total lymphocyte DNA, patterns in rare subsets such as regulatory T cells may not have been reflected. Blood-derived T cells may have been included in rectal pinch biopsies, especially in patients with overt colitis. Rectal repertoire features separated controls, mild-moderate and acute severe colitis patients; acute severe colitis showed reduced rectal diversity due to clonal expansions. Autologous blood-rectal clonal overlap was significantly higher in ulcerative colitis patients than in controls, suggesting increased T cell trafficking to inflamed tissue.

Rearranged CDR3 beta regions were amplified from genomic DNA with multiplex V and J primers using the immunoSEQ TRB Survey service. To keep sequencing depth the same across samples, survey-level depth of up to 500,000 reads per sample was applied. Libraries were purified, pooled and sequenced on Illumina technology. On the study's bioinformatics: Productive clonality, sample overlap, pairwise scatters, CDR3 beta length, V/D/J gene usage and productiveness were assessed with immunoSEQ online tools. Calculated diversity was the number of unique rearrangements divided by total templates times 100; Shannon and Simpson indices were also computed. For principal component analysis, Z-score normalized data were analyzed with the R prcomp function and the ggbiplot package. Blood-rectal clonal overlap within each subject was quantified with Morisita's index. TCRdb retrieved this table from immuneACCESS and kept in-frame rearrangements only. Not all clones are present; in checked studies, unresolved V genes account for under half, and no reason is known for the remainder. V and J calls plus clone size are reproduced from that table; the DNA served to infer D and trimming. The sample contains over 30,000 clones, about 81% of them found a single time. The biggest ten clones account for 1.1% of the sample.

This chain joins TRBV7-9 to TRBJ1-1, with the D gene call left open. Specimen: gut tissue. This TCR was sampled from a boy younger than 18 with mild ulcerative colitis. This receptor carries the CDR3 CASSLARFGTEAFF. The DNA sequence is as follows: TGTGCCAGCAGCTTAGCGCGCTTTGGAACTGAAGCTTTCTTT.